Listed below are T cell receptor beta chains from one sample, sequenced in a study of T cell responses to AZD1222 COVID-19 vaccine. Data came from immunoSEQ multiplex PCR; TCRdb stores just in-frame clones and leaves some out. The sample has about 140,000 clones, 90% seen once. The sequencing used peripheral blood, collected on day 0 of AZD1222 vaccination. Receptors originate from an adult in good health. The CDR3 runs from the conserved cysteine through the conserved F or W. Fields, in order: J gene, V gene, D gene, clone size, CDR3 DNA, CDR3 protein. The D gene is left open where the match is weak. The size of a clone is reported for some rows only, either as once, few or many, or as a class for expanded clones.

>TRBJ1-3|TRBV10-3|-|-
TGTGCCATCAGTGAGTCTTGGGAACCCGGAAACACCATATATTTT
CAISESWEPGNTIYF
>TRBJ2-6|TRBV7-8|-|-
TGTGCCGGACTAAAGGCTCAGAGCTCTGGGGCCAACGTCCTGACTTTC
CAGLKAQSSGANVLTF
>TRBJ1-1|TRBV10-3|-|-
TGTGCCATCAGTGAGTCGTCGGGTATGAACACTGAAGCTTTCTTT
CAISESSGMNTEAFF
>TRBJ1-5|TRBV27|TRBD1|-
TGTGCCAGCAGTCCGCAGGACAGGGGCAATCAGCCCCAGCATTTT
CASSPQDRGNQPQHF
>TRBJ1-5|TRBV7-5|-|-
TGTGCCAGAAGATTCGGGGGGTCCAATCAGCCCCAGCATTTT
CARRFGGSNQPQHF
>TRBJ2-7|TRBV13|TRBD2|-
TGTGCCAGCAGCTGGGACGCTAGCGGGAGAGGCACCTACGAGCAGTACTTC
CASSWDASGRGTYEQYF
>TRBJ2-7|TRBV5-8|TRBD1|-
TGTGCCAGCAGCCTGGGACAGGGGGCTTTATACGAGCAGTACTTC
CASSLGQGALYEQYF
>TRBJ2-1|TRBV12-5|TRBD2|-
TGTGCTTCTGCTAGCGGGGGGTACAATGAGCAGTTCTTC
CASASGGYNEQFF
>TRBJ1-4|TRBV6-5|-|once
TGTGCCAGCAGTTACCCGGGGGAAAAACTGTTTTTT
CASSYPGEKLFF
>TRBJ2-5|TRBV7-2|-|-
TGTGCCAGCAGCTTATTCAGCCAAGAGACCCAGTACTTC
CASSLFSQETQYF
>TRBJ2-1|TRBV5-1|-|-
TGCGCCAGCAGCTTGGCCATTGGCAGAGATCCGTTCTTC
CASSLAIGRDPFF
>TRBJ1-3|TRBV19|-|-
TGTGCCAGTAGTATATCGGACTCTGGAAACACCATATATTTT
CASSISDSGNTIYF
>TRBJ2-2|TRBV6-5|-|-
TGTGCCAGCAGAAAGGACGGAACCGGGGAGCTGTTTTTT
CASRKDGTGELFF
>TRBJ1-1|TRBV6-5|-|-
TGTGCCAGCAGTTACGCGGCGGGGGGAGAAGCTTTCTTT
CASSYAAGGEAFF
>TRBJ2-1|TRBV2|-|once
TGTGCCAACCCCAAAGGGCGATCCTACAATGAGCAGTTCTTC
CANPKGRSYNEQFF